One and the same sample provided the 20 T cell receptor beta chains below, sequenced in a study of T cell responses to AZD1222 COVID-19 vaccine. Clones were read by immunoSEQ multiplex PCR, and TCRdb kept only the in-frame ones, dropping some. The sample contains over 120,000 clones, over 85% of which appear only once. Here the sequenced sample was peripheral blood, taken on day 0 of AZD1222 vaccination. The receptors stem from an adult in good health.

Concerning this clone itself: The final CDR3 position lacks the conserved phenylalanine or tryptophan, pointing to a likely read error. The DNA is omitted, as the CDR3 cannot be located on it reliably, and the CDR3 follows TCRdb's listing. This chain links TRBV6-4 with TRBJ1-6. Germline V gene data show CDR1 as MRHNA and CDR2 as SNTAGT. From its first to its last residue, the CDR3 has 11 amino acids. CDR3 region: CDRPRSDPSLE.

J is TRBJ1-5 and V is TRBV6-5; no reliable D call. Per the germline V gene, CDR1 is MNHEY and CDR2 is SVGAGI. The CDR3 has 12 amino acids. V was cut by 5 bases and J by 5 bases, with 7 bases left in between. Written as DNA, the CDR3 is TGTGCCAGCAGTAACGGGGATCAGCCCCAGCATTTT. Its protein product is CASSNGDQPQHF.

The V gene is TRBV28, the J gene TRBJ1-2; D call uncertain. CDR3 length: 13 residues. In germline, CDR1 is MDHEN, CDR2 SYDVKM. V lost 3 bases to trimming and J lost 5 bases, with 10 bases between them. The CDR3 sequence is CASSLTDGYGYTF. The CDR3, as DNA: TGTGCCAGCAGTTTGACGGACGGGTATGGCTACACCTTC.

The DNA for the CDR3 is TGTGCCAGTAGTCCTCAAAAAAATCAGCCCCAGCATTTT. The encoded protein is CASSPQKNQPQHF. The gene calls are TRBV19 and TRBJ1-5; D unresolved. The CDR3 sequence is 13 residues long. Germline V CDR1 and CDR2: LNHDA, SQIVND (reference sequence). Between the trimmed V and J ends, which lost 5 bases and 4 bases, there was a span of 9 bases.

The chain uses TRBV5-1 and TRBJ2-6; maybe TRBD1 (6 bases). This CDR3 has 18 residues. V was shortened by 0 bases and J by 0 bases, with 13 bases between the two germline ends. Per germline, CDR1 SGHRS and CDR2 YFSETQ. The CDR3, as DNA: TGCGCCAGCAGCTTGGCTGTACAGGGCTCCTCTGGGGCCAACGTCCTGACTTTC. Its protein is CASSLAVQGSSGANVLTF.

In DNA, the CDR3 is TGTGCCAGCAGCTTAGTGGGTTCGGGGGAGCAGTTCTTC. Encoded protein: CASSLVGSGEQFF. This chain joins TRBV7-8 and TRBJ2-1; possibly TRBD2 for D (5 bases). Germline CDR1 and CDR2: SGHVS and FQNEAQ. The CDR3 has 13 amino acids. V lost 1 base and J 10 bases, leaving 11 bases between the germline ends.

Only one count was recorded for this clone. The rearrangement uses TRBV30 and TRBJ2-2; D unclear. Germline-derived CDR1 and CDR2 are GTSNPN and SVGIG (reference sequence). CDR3 length equals 13 residues. V was shortened by 2 bases and J by 5 bases, with 9 bases between the two germline ends. Here the CDR3 reads CAWSRLGTGELFF. The CDR3 DNA sequence: TGTGCCTGGAGTAGGTTAGGGACCGGGGAGCTGTTTTTT.

The chain recombines TRBV14 with TRBJ1-2; D is unclear. The V end lost 0 bases, the J end lost 4 bases, and 15 bases lay between the germline ends. Per the germline V gene, CDR1 is SGHDN and CDR2 is FVKESK. The CDR3 spans 16 residues. In nucleotides, the CDR3 is TGTGCCAGCAGCCAAGAAATTTCTGCGGCCGCCTATGGCTACACCTTC. It translates to CASSQEISAAAYGYTF.

The J gene is TRBJ1-6, the V gene TRBV6-2 or TRBV6-3; a possible D gene is TRBD1 (6 bases). V lost 2 bases and J lost 10, with 18 bases in between. Germline CDR1 reads MNHEY; CDR2 reads SVGEGT. The CDR3 has 16 amino acids. The chain's CDR3 is CASSYTPGQRGSPLHF. The CDR3 region has the DNA TGTGCCAGCAGTTACACCCCGGGACAACGAGGGTCACCCCTCCACTTT.

The chain is built from TRBV10-2 and TRBJ1-5; D is perhaps TRBD1 (5 bases). V lost 6 bases and J lost 1, with 13 bases in between. Germline V lookup: CDR1 WSHSY, CDR2 SAAADI. This CDR3 region has 15 residues. The CDR3 region has the DNA TGCGCCAGCAGGTGGGGAGGGGTCAGCAATCAGCCCCAGCATTTT. It is translated as CASRWGGVSNQPQHF.

The gene calls are TRBV2 and TRBJ2-1; D call uncertain. V lost 4 bases, J lost 8 bases, and 15 bases lay in between. The CDR3 is 14 amino acids. The germline V gene has CDR1 SNHLY and CDR2 FYNNEI. This CDR3 reads CASSGLRFVHEQFF. The CDR3, as DNA: TGTGCCAGCAGTGGGCTCCGTTTCGTGCATGAGCAGTTCTTC.

The chain employs TRBV5-1 and TRBJ2-7, with 8 bases that match TRBD2. The junction had 8 bases not matched to a gene; V was cut back by 0 bases and J by 9 bases. The CDR3 extends over 14 amino acids. CDR1 is SGHRS, CDR2 YFSETQ, per germline. The CDR3 protein is CASSLGVAGGLQYF. In DNA form, the CDR3 reads TGCGCCAGCAGCTTGGGGGTGGCGGGAGGCCTGCAGTACTTC.

The chain carries TRBV9 and TRBJ2-3; D gene uncertain. The V end was cut by 3 bases, the J end by 0 bases, with 17 bases between. Germline V gives CDR1 SGDLS, CDR2 YYNGEE. The CDR3 extends over 17 amino acids. The CDR3 sequence is CASSGAPLSTSTDTQYF. The CDR3 DNA reads TGTGCCAGCAGCGGGGCCCCTCTGTCGACTAGCACAGATACGCAGTATTTT.

The CDR3 protein is CASSVEGQAEQFF. For the CDR3, the DNA is TGTGCCAGCAGCGTAGAGGGGCAGGCTGAGCAGTTCTTC. V usage is TRBV9 and J usage is TRBJ2-1, with a weak D call TRBD1 (5 bases). The V gene lost 0 bases and the J gene lost 9 bases, with 10 bases spanning the gap. CDR1 is SGDLS and CDR2 is YYNGEE in the germline V gene. CDR3 length equals 13 residues.

The chain recombines TRBV30 with TRBJ1-5; maybe TRBD1 (5 bases). The length of the CDR3 is 13 residues. Per germline, CDR1 GTSNPN and CDR2 SVGIG (reference sequence). Trimming cost V 7 bases and J 1 base, with 11 bases left between them. CDR3 sequence reads: CAFVDRSNQPQHF. DNA of the CDR3: TGTGCCTTCGTCGACAGAAGCAATCAGCCCCAGCATTTT.

The chain recombines TRBV3-1 (or the pseudogene TRBV3-2) with TRBJ2-1, with 7 bases fitting TRBD2. J lost 5 bases, V lost 1 base, and 5 bases had no gene match. The length of the CDR3 is 15 residues. From germline, CDR1 is LGHDT and CDR2 YNNKEL (reference sequence). The CDR3 DNA sequence: TGTGCCAGCAGCCAAGGCGGGAGTGGAAACAATGAGCAGTTCTTC. Translating gives CASSQGGSGNNEQFF.

This chain joins TRBV29-1 and TRBJ2-7, with 7 bases identical to TRBD1. The CDR3 has 15 residues. The V and J ends lost 7 bases and 0 bases, in that order; junction bases with no gene match: 12. Looked up from germline, CDR1 is SQVTM and CDR2 is ANQGSEA. The CDR3 is CSAQGGQPSSYEQYF. CDR3 nucleotide sequence: TGCAGCGCCCAAGGGGGACAGCCGAGCTCCTACGAGCAGTACTTC.

V is TRBV4-2 and J is TRBJ1-5; unclear D gene. Germline-derived CDR1 and CDR2 are LGHNA and YNFKEQ. Trimming stripped 0 bases from V and 11 bases from J, with 5 bases between. The CDR3 consists of 11 residues. The CDR3 sequence is CASSQEGSQHF. The CDR3 DNA is TGTGCCAGCAGCCAAGAAGGGTCCCAGCATTTT.

The rearrangement uses TRBV28 and TRBJ1-2; D is undetermined. V was shortened by 1 base and J by 4 bases, with 7 bases between the two germline ends. The CDR3 loop spans 13 amino acids. Germline assignment: CDR1 MDHEN and CDR2 SYDVKM. Here the CDR3 reads CASSLSLAYGYTF. CDR3 in DNA: TGTGCCAGCAGTTTATCTTTGGCCTATGGCTACACCTTC.

This rearrangement joins TRBV11-3 to TRBJ2-1; D is possibly TRBD2 (6 bases). Germline V gives CDR1 SGHNT, CDR2 YENEEA. The CDR3 has 13 amino acids. Trimming took 4 bases from V and 8 from J, leaving 12 bases between them. CDR3 nucleotide sequence: TGTGCCAGCAGCTGGGACTCACAGGATGAGCAGTTCTTC. It encodes CASSWDSQDEQFF.